These 20 T cell receptor beta chains share one sample of origin, sequenced in a study of monozygotic twins with inflammatory bowel disease (dated by TCRdb to the late 2010s). Libraries were built with 5' RACE. Sequenced on an Illumina HiSeq 2500. The reads were reprocessed in TCRdb, with one entry per CDR3 protein sequence and no accompanying DNA. This sample's clone table shows some 300,000 distinct CDR3 sequences. The ten biggest clones cover more than 4.5% of the sample. Material for sequencing was blood. These receptors originate from a human donor with ulcerative colitis or Crohn's disease, or a healthy co-twin of an affected twin (not recorded which).

This chain uses TRBV6-1 with TRBJ2-3; TCRdb designates TRBD1, a call that cannot be tested without DNA. CDR3 length equals 15 residues. Germline CDR1 and CDR2: MNHNS and SASEGT. The chain's CDR3 is CASRSGTRRTDTQYF.

The gene calls are TRBV5-1 and TRBJ2-5; TCRdb picks TRBD2, but there is no DNA to check that call. The CDR3 totals 15 residues. Germline CDR1 reads SGHRS; CDR2 reads YFSETQ. CDR3 loop: CASSLMLAGAETQYF.

The J gene is TRBJ2-1, the V gene TRBV12-3 or TRBV12-4; absent DNA, TCRdb's TRBD2 call cannot be checked. The CDR3 is 15 residues long. CDR3 region: CASSTRTSGDNEQFF.

The genes are TRBV6-5 and TRBJ1-4; the D gene TCRdb calls, TRBD1, cannot be checked with no DNA. This CDR3 has 13 amino acids. The germline V gene encodes CDR1 MNHEY and CDR2 SVGAGI. CDR3 sequence reads: CASRGGTNEKLFF.

V and J are TRBV9 and TRBJ1-2; TCRdb designates TRBD1, a call that cannot be tested without DNA. The CDR3 has 14 amino acids. The germline CDR1 and CDR2 sequences are SGDLS and YYNGEE. CDR3 in amino acids: CASSVKQTGTGYTF.

The rearrangement joins TRBV5-1 to TRBJ2-1; TCRdb's D call of TRBD1 is untestable without DNA. Germline values: CDR1 SGHRS, CDR2 YFSETQ. The CDR3 spans 12 residues. The CDR3 sequence: CASSIQGGEQFF.

The rearrangement uses TRBV12-3 or TRBV12-4 and TRBJ2-5; as DNA is missing, the TRBD1 call by TCRdb cannot be tested. The CDR3 covers 13 residues. The CDR3: CASRPTGLETQYF.

The chain couples TRBV7-3 to TRBJ2-1; TCRdb picks TRBD1, but there is no DNA to check that call. This CDR3 has 14 amino acids. Germline CDR1 SGHTA, CDR2 FQGTGA. The CDR3 is CASSPGTGYNEQFF.

The rearrangement uses TRBV7-2 and TRBJ2-1; without DNA, the TCRdb call of TRBD1 cannot be checked. The CDR3 spans 14 residues. Germline values: CDR1 SGHTA, CDR2 FQGNSA. Here the CDR3 reads CASRDRDRGNEQFF.

The chain is built from TRBV20-1 and TRBJ2-2; TCRdb gives TRBD2 as the D gene, but with no DNA this cannot be confirmed. Germline assignment: CDR1 DFQATT and CDR2 SNEGSKA (reference sequence). The CDR3 runs 16 residues. The CDR3 loop is CSARVPSGGVTGELFF.

This rearrangement joins TRBV9 to TRBJ2-2. Germline CDR1 and CDR2: SGDLS and YYNGEE. The CDR3 is 12 amino acids. The CDR3 reads CASSVGVGELFF.

V usage is TRBV5-4 and J usage is TRBJ2-7; TCRdb's D call of TRBD2 is untestable without DNA. This CDR3 spans 15 amino acids. CDR1 and CDR2 (germline): SGHNT, YYREEE (reference sequence). This CDR3 reads CASSPSSGRAYEQYF.

The chain joins TRBV11-2 to TRBJ2-5. This CDR3 is 14 amino acids long. Germline CDR1 reads SGHAT; CDR2 reads FQNNGV. The CDR3: CASSPRSGPETQYF.

The chain's CDR3 is CASSERTGGGETQYF. The chain carries TRBV6-1 and TRBJ2-5; TCRdb outputs TRBD1, but without DNA this stays unchecked. The germline V gene has CDR1 MNHNS and CDR2 SASEGT. This CDR3 comprises 15 residues.

The genes are TRBV12-3 or TRBV12-4 and TRBJ2-1; TCRdb's D call of TRBD1 is untestable without DNA. The CDR3 contains 17 residues. The CDR3 sequence is CASTLPLGQGVHNEQFF.

V and J are TRBV4-3 and TRBJ2-7. Germline CDR1 and CDR2: LGHNA and YSLEER. This CDR3 comprises 14 residues. Here the CDR3 reads CASSHLDNQYEQYF.

The chain recombines TRBV12-3 or TRBV12-4 with TRBJ1-1; the D call from TCRdb, TRBD1, cannot be confirmed without DNA. The CDR3 spans 17 residues. The CDR3 here is CASSWRGGWLEGTEAFF.

The gene calls are TRBV5-5 and TRBJ2-2; TCRdb selects TRBD1, and the lack of DNA leaves this call unchecked. This CDR3 has 15 amino acids. CDR1 SGHKS and CDR2 YYEKEE come from the germline V gene (reference sequence). This chain's CDR3 is CASSPLGGRTGELFF.

V and J are TRBV24-1 and TRBJ1-2; TCRdb lists TRBD1, though no DNA is available to test this call. CDR1 and CDR2 (germline): KGHDR, SFDVKD. CDR3 size: 13 residues. CDR3 residues: CATSVGQGHGYTF.

The J gene is TRBJ2-7, the V gene TRBV7-8; TCRdb's D gene call, TRBD1, goes unchecked for lack of DNA. This CDR3 is built from 12 residues. The germline V gene encodes CDR1 SGHVS and CDR2 FQNEAQ. CDR3 sequence reads: CASSQDRYEQYF.